Listed below are T cell receptor beta chains from one sample, sequenced in a study of T cells expressing NK-cell markers. Each CDR3 protein gets one entry in TCRdb, which reprocessed the 5' RACE reads and gives no DNA. The sample table sets out hundreds of thousands of distinct CDR3 sequences. Sequencing input: blood T cells: a sorted CD56 or NKG2C T cell subset, CD4+ or CD8+ T cells, or bulk PBMC T cells (not recorded which). The receptors were sampled from a woman between 18 and 75 years old in good health. The CDR3 runs from the conserved cysteine through the conserved F or W.

>TRBJ1-3|TRBV5-1
CASSGPEQNTIYF
>TRBJ2-3|TRBV12-3/TRBV12-4
CASSHGTISDTQYF
>TRBJ2-3|TRBV4-3
CASSQGASGSRGGDTQYF
>TRBJ1-1|TRBV7-9
CASNKQGGGTEAFF
>TRBJ2-3|TRBV5-6
CASSWGLAGVGTDTQYF
>TRBJ2-5|TRBV18
CASSPRTGVRETQYF
>TRBJ2-5|TRBV7-2
CASSLLTGYQETQYF
>TRBJ2-1|TRBV4-3
CASSEGAPTYNEQFF
>TRBJ1-2|TRBV20-1
CSATGTGNGYTF
>TRBJ2-5|TRBV5-6
CASSRLTEFQETQYF
>TRBJ2-2|TRBV5-1
CASSPPGRKNTGELFF
>TRBJ2-7|TRBV20-1
CSATNVLTYEQYF
>TRBJ2-1|TRBV6-4
CASSDQRGGYNEQFF
>TRBJ2-1|TRBV3-1
CASSLLTGKDEQFF
>TRBJ1-2|TRBV20-1
CSASGGANPSDYGYTF
>TRBJ1-1|TRBV27
CASRQGSEAFF
>TRBJ2-1|TRBV12-3/TRBV12-4
CASSFGAGTYNEQFF
>TRBJ2-5|TRBV28
CASSLSRLVGETQYF
>TRBJ1-1|TRBV20-1
CSSRTGGKDTEAFF
>TRBJ1-2|TRBV20-1
CSAMSNYGYTF
>TRBJ1-2|TRBV28
CASSFPPGQGYHTF
>TRBJ2-7|TRBV5-1
CASSWDGSYEQYF
>TRBJ2-7|TRBV11-1
CASTTPDRAYEQYF
>TRBJ2-1|TRBV20-1
CSAQRGPNSYNEQFF
>TRBJ2-7|TRBV6-2/TRBV6-3
CASSRRLAGGLGYEQYF
>TRBJ2-6|TRBV20-1
CSAREWQVDVGANVLTF
>TRBJ1-3|TRBV20-1
CSARDSGQRNTIYF
>TRBJ1-2|TRBV16
CASSRAVLEPGPGGYTF
>TRBJ2-5|TRBV12-5
CASVPDNQETQYF
>TRBJ2-1|TRBV4-2
CASSQGRLADRRISYNEQFF
>TRBJ1-6|TRBV5-1
CASSLGENSPLHF
>TRBJ2-4|TRBV18
CASSPGLAGADIQYF
>TRBJ2-1|TRBV6-2/TRBV6-3
CASTQRGFSYNEQFF
>TRBJ1-1|TRBV7-2
CASSLGQGFVTEAFF
>TRBJ2-1|TRBV6-5
CASSYSSGWTGGTGNEQFF
>TRBJ2-5|TRBV12-3/TRBV12-4
CASSLAWGIGETQYF
>TRBJ1-2|TRBV6-5
CASSYSTREGYGYTF
>TRBJ2-7|TRBV7-8
CASSSTALGSYEQYF
>TRBJ2-5|TRBV7-9
CASSLARQVSETQYF
>TRBJ2-3|TRBV6-1
CASSEDRQRNTQYF
>TRBJ1-1|TRBV3-1
CASSQLQSNTEAFF
>TRBJ2-2|TRBV19
CASSIFPTNTGELFF
>TRBJ2-1|TRBV4-1
CASSQVGKASDNEQFF
>TRBJ1-5|TRBV20-1
CSALPDGYSNQPQHF
>TRBJ2-2|TRBV3-1
CASSQKFPGELFF